This entry lists 4 T cell receptor beta chains sequenced from one sample in a study of post-analysis software for immune sequencing data. General study points: Comparison of patients with controls showed 5 or 6 TRBV segments more frequent in patients, TRBV5-6, TRBV5-1 and TRBV20-1 among them.

Their cognate antigens are unknown. The TCR beta cDNA libraries carried unique molecular identifiers. TCRdb passed the PCR reads through MiXCR, listing each CDR3 protein once. The sample consists of a few hundred thousand distinct CDR3 sequences, less than 40% of them appearing once. The sequenced sample was blood. These receptor sequences come from a girl under 18 with multiple sclerosis.

The rearrangement links TRBV14 to TRBJ1-2; the D is unclear. Per germline, CDR1 SGHDN and CDR2 FVKESK. The CDR3 sequence is 12 residues long. Trimming took off 3 bases at V and 8 bases at J, with 10 bases between the two ends. The CDR3 reads CASSHSSRGYTF. The CDR3 DNA follows: TGTGCCAGCAGCCACTCGTCCCGCGGCTACACCTTC.

This clonotype came up a few times. The rearrangement uses TRBV19 and TRBJ2-7; 7 nucleotides agree with TRBD1. Germline-derived CDR1 and CDR2 are LNHDA and SQIVND (reference sequence). This CDR3 comprises 13 residues. Trimming at V came to 3 bases and at J to 3 bases, leaving 2 bases not matched to a gene. CDR3 coding DNA: TGTGCCAGTAGTATCGGGACAGTCTACGAGCAGTACTTC. Translating gives CASSIGTVYEQYF.

The chain has TRBV20-1 and TRBJ2-3, with 11 nucleotides matching TRBD1. V was clipped by 5 bases and J by 2 bases; unmatched bases: 3. Germline V gene data show CDR1 as DFQATT and CDR2 as SNEGSKA (reference sequence). This CDR3 spans 14 amino acids. CDR3 in amino acids: CSAGDRGSTDTQYF. CDR3 DNA: TGCAGTGCTGGGGACAGGGGGTCCACAGATACGCAGTATTTT.

The chain couples TRBV20-1 to TRBJ1-4; possibly TRBD1 for D (6 bases). CDR3 length: 15 amino acids. Trimming left V 4 bases short and J 7 bases short, with 19 bases between. Germline V gene sequence: CDR1 DFQATT, CDR2 SNEGSKA (reference sequence). The CDR3: CSAKTRQVDSEKLFF. The CDR3 bases are TGCAGTGCTAAAACGAGACAGGTTGACAGTGAAAAACTGTTTTTT.